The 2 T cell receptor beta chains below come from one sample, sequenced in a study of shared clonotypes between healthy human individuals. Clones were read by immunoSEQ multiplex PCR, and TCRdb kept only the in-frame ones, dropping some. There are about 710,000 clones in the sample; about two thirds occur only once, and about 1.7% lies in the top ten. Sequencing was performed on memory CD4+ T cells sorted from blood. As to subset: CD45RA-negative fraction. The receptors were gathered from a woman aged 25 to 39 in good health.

This chain's CDR3 is CASSIDGGLQPQHF. The CDR3 DNA reads TGTGCCAGTAGTATAGATGGAGGCCTCCAGCCCCAGCATTTT. This chain uses TRBV19 with TRBJ1-5; no clear D. CDR1 and CDR2 (germline): LNHDA, SQIVND (reference sequence). This CDR3 has 14 amino acids. The ends were cut back, 0 bases at V and 7 bases at J, with 10 bases in the middle. Together with reference TRBV19 and TRBJ1-5, the CDR3 gives the full variable domain: DGGITQSPKYLFRKEGQNVTLSCEQNLNHDAMYWYRQDPGQGLRLIYYSQIVNDFQKGDIAEGYSVSREKKESFPLTVTSAQKNPTAFYLCASSIDGGLQPQHFGDGTRLSIL.

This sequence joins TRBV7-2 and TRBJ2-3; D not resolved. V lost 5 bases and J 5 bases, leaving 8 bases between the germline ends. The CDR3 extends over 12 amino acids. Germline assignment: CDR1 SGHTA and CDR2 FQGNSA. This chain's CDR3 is CASSLTRDTQYF. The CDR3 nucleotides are TGTGCCAGCAGCCTCACCCGAGATACGCAGTATTTT. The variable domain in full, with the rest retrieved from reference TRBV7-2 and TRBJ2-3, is GAGVSQSPSNKVTEKGKDVELRCDPISGHTALYWYRQSLGQGLEFLIYFQGNSAPDKSGLPSDRFSAERTGGSVSTLTIQRTQQEDSAVYLCASSLTRDTQYFGPGTRLTVL.